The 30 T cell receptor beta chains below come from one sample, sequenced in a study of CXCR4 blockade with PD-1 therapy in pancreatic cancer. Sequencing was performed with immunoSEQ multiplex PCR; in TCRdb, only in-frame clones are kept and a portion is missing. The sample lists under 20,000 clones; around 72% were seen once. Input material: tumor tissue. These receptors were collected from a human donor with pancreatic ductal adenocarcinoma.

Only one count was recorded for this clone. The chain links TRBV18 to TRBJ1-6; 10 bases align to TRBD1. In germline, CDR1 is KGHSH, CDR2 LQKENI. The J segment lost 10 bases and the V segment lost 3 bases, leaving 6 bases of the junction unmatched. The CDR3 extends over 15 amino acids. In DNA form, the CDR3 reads TGTGCCAGCTCACCCGGGACAGGGGAAACCTCACCCCTCCACTTT. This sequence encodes CASSPGTGETSPLHF.

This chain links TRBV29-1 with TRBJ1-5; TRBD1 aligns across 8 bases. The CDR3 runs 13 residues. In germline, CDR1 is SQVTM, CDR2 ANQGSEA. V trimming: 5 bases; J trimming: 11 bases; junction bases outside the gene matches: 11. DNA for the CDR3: TGCAGCGTTAGTGAGACAGGGGAAACGGCCCAGCATTTT. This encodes CSVSETGETAQHF.

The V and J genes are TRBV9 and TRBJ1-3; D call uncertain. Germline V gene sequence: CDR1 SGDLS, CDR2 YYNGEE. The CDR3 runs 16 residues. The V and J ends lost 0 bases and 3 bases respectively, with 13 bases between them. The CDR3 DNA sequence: TGTGCCAGCAGCGTAGCTCACGGGTCGCTTGGAAACACCATATATTTT. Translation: CASSVAHGSLGNTIYF.

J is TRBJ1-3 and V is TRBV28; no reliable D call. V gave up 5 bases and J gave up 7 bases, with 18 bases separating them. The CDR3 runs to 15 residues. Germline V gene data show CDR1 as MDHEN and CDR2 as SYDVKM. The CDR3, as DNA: TGTGCCAGCAGTCCCCCGGGGTCTTTCGGGAACACCATATATTTT. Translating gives CASSPPGSFGNTIYF. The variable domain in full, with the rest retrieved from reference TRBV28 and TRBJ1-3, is DVKVTQSSRYLVKRTGEKVFLECVQDMDHENMFWYRQDPGLGLRLIYFSYDVKMKEKGDIPEGYSVSREKKERFSLILESASTNQTSMYLCASSPPGSFGNTIYFGEGSWLTVV.

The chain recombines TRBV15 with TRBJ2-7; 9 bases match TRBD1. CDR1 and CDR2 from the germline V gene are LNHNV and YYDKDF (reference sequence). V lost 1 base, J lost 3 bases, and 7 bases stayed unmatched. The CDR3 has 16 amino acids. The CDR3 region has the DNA TGTGCCACCAGCAGAGCGCGGACAGGGGTGAACTACGAGCAGTACTTC. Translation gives CATSRARTGVNYEQYF.

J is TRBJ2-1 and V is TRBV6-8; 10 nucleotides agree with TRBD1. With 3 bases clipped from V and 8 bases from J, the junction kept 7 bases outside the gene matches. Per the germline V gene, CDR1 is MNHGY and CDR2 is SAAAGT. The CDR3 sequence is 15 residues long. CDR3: CASSYGQGGFDEQFF. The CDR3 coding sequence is TGTGCCAGCAGTTATGGACAGGGGGGTTTCGATGAGCAGTTCTTC.

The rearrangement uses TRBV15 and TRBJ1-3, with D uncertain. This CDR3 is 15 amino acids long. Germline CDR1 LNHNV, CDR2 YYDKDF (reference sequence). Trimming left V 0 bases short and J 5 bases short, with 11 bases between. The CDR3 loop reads CATSRDRGNRNTIYF. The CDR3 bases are TGTGCCACCAGCAGAGATCGAGGGAACAGAAACACCATATATTTT. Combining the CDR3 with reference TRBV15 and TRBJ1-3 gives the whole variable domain DAMVIQNPRYQVTQFGKPVTLSCSQTLNHNVMYWYQQKSSQAPKLLFHYYDKDFNNEADTPDNFQSRRPNTSFCFLDIRSPGLGDTAMYLCATSRDRGNRNTIYFGEGSWLTVV.

In DNA, the CDR3 is TGTGCCAGTAGTCCACCCCGGGTAGCGGGAGTCAACGAGCAGTTCTTC. Amino acids: CASSPPRVAGVNEQFF. The chain combines TRBV19 with TRBJ2-1; 9 bases map to TRBD2. The CDR3 sequence is 16 residues long. Germline V gene lookup returns CDR1 LNHDA and CDR2 SQIVND (reference sequence). The ends lost 5 bases at V and 10 bases at J; junction bases unmatched: 15.

CDR3 bases: TGTGCCAGCGAGGGGATGGGCTATGGCTACACCTTC. Its protein product is CASEGMGYGYTF. J is TRBJ1-2 and V is TRBV28; D perhaps matches TRBD1 (5 bases). The CDR3 spans 12 residues. Trimming shortened V by 8 bases and J by 4 bases, and 11 bases separated the two germline ends. Germline CDR1 reads MDHEN; CDR2 reads SYDVKM.

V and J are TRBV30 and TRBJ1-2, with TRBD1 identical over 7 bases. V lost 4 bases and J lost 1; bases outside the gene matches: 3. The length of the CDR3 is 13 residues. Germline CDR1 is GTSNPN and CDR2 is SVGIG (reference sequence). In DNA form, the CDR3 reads TGTGCCTGGATGGGGACAGATAACTATGGCTACACCTTC. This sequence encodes CAWMGTDNYGYTF.

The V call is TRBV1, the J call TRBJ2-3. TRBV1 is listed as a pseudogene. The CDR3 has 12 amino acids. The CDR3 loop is CASSPRTDTQYF. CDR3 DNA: TGCGCCAGCAGCCCCCGCACAGATACGCAGTATTTT.

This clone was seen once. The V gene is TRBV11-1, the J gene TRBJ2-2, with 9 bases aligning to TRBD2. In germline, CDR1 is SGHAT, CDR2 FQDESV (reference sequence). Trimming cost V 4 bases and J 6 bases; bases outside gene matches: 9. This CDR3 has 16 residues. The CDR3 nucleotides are TGTGCCAGCAGCTCCCCTAGCGGGATTATCTCCGGGGAGCTGTTTTTT. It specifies CASSSPSGIISGELFF.

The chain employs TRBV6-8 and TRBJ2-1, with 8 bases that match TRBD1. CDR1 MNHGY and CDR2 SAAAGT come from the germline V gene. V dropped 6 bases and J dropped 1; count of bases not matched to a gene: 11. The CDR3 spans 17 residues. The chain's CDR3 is CASSRHMTGASYNEQFF. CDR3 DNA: TGTGCCAGCAGCCGACATATGACAGGGGCGTCCTACAATGAGCAGTTCTTC.

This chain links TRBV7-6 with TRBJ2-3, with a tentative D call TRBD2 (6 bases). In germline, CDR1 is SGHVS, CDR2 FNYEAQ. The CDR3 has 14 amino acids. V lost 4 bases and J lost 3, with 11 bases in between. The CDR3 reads CASSWRGVTDTQYF. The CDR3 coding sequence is TGTGCCAGCAGCTGGCGGGGAGTTACAGATACGCAGTATTTT.

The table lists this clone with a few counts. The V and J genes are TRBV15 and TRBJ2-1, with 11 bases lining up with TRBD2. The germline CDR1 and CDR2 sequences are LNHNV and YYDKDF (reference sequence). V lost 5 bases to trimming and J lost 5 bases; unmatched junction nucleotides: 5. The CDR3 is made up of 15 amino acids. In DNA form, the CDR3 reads TGTGCCACCAGCGGAGGGACTAGCGGACACAATGAGCAGTTCTTC. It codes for CATSGGTSGHNEQFF. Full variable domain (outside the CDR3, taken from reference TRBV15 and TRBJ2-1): DAMVIQNPRYQVTQFGKPVTLSCSQTLNHNVMYWYQQKSSQAPKLLFHYYDKDFNNEADTPDNFQSRRPNTSFCFLDIRSPGLGDTAMYLCATSGGTSGHNEQFFGPGTRLTVL.

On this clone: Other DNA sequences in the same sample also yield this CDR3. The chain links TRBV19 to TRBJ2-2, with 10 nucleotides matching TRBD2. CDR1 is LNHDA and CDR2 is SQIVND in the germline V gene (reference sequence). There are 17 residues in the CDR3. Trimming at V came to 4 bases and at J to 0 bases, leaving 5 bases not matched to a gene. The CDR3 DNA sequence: TGTGCCAGTAGTACCCTACTAGCGGGAACGAACACCGGGGAGCTGTTTTTT. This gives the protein CASSTLLAGTNTGELFF.

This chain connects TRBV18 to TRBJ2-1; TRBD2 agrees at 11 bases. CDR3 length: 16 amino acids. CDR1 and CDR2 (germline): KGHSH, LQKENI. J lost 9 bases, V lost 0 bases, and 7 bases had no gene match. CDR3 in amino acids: CASSPPSGRAWSEQFF. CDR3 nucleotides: TGTGCCAGCTCACCACCTAGCGGGAGGGCCTGGTCTGAGCAGTTCTTC. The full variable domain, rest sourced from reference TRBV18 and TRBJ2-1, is NAGVMQNPRHLVRRRGQEARLRCSPMKGHSHVYWYRQLPEEGLKFMVYLQKENIIDESGMPKERFSAEFPKEGPSILRIQQVVRGDSAAYFCASSPPSGRAWSEQFFGPGTRLTVL.

CDR3 bases: TGTGCCAGCAGTAGCGGACAGAGCACAGATACGCAGTATTTT. Translated: CASSSGQSTDTQYF. V is TRBV28 and J is TRBJ2-3, with a possible D match to TRBD1 (6 bases). The V gene lost 5 bases and the J gene lost 0 bases, with 9 bases spanning the gap. Germline CDR1 MDHEN, CDR2 SYDVKM. This CDR3 has 14 amino acids.

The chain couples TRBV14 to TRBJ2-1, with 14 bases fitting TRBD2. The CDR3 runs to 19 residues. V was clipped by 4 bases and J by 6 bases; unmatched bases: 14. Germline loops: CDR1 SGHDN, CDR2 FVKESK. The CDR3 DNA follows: TGTGCCAGCAGCCCAGGACTAGCGGGAGGCCTATGGTTGTTCAATGAGCAGTTCTTC. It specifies CASSPGLAGGLWLFNEQFF.

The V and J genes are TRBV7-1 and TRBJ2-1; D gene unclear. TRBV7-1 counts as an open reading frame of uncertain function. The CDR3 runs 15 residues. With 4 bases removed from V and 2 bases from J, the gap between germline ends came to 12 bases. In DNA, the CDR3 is TGTGCCAGCAGCTTGAGTCGGGTCGCCTACAATGAGCAGTTCTTC. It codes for CASSLSRVAYNEQFF.

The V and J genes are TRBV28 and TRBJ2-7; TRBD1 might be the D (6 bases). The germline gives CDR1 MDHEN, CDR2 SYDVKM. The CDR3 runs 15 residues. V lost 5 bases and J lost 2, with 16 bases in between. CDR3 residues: CASSPLTGLPYEQYF. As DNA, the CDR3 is TGTGCCAGCAGTCCCCTAACAGGGTTGCCCTACGAGCAGTACTTC.

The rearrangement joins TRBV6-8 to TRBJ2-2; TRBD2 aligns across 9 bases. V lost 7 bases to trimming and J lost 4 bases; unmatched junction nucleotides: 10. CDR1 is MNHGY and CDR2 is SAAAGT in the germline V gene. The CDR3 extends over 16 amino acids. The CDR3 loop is CASTEIAGVGTGELFF. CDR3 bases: TGTGCCAGCACCGAAATAGCGGGAGTGGGCACCGGGGAGCTGTTTTTT.

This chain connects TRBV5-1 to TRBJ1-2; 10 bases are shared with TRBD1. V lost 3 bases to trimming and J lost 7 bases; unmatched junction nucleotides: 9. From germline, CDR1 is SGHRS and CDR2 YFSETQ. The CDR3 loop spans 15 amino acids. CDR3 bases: TGCGCCAGCAGCTGGGGGACAGGGGTGGTCGGTGGCTACACCTTC. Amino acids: CASSWGTGVVGGYTF.

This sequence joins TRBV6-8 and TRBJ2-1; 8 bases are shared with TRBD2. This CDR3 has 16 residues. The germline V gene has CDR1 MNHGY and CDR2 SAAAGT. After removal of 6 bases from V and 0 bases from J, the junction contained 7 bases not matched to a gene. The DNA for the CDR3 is TGTGCCAGCAGAAGTAGCGGGATGAGCTCCTACAATGAGCAGTTCTTC. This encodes CASRSSGMSSYNEQFF.

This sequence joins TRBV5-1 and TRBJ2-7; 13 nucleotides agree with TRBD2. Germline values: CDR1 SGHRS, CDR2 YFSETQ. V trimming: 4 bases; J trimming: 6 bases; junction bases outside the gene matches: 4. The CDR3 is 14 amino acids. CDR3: CASSTRLAGGEQYF. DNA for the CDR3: TGCGCCAGCAGCACCCGACTAGCGGGAGGCGAGCAGTACTTC.

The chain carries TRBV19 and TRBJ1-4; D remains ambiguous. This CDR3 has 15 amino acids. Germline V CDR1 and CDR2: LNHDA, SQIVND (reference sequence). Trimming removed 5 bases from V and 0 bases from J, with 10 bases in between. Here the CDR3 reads CASSRGVPTNEKLFF. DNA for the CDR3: TGTGCCAGTAGTCGCGGGGTCCCAACTAATGAAAAACTGTTTTTT.

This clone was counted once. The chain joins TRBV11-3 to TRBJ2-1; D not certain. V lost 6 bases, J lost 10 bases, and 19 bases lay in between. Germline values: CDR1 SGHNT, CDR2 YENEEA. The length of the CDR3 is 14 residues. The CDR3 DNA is TGTGCCAGCAGTACAATGGGCCAGACGAGGGAGCAGTTCTTC. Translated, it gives CASSTMGQTREQFF.

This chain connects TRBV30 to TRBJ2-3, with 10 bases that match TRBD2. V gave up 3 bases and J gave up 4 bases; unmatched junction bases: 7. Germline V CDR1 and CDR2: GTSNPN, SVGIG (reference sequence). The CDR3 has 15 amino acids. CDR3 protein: CAWSSLAGVSDTQYF. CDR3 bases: TGTGCCTGGAGCTCCCTAGCGGGAGTTTCAGATACGCAGTATTTT.

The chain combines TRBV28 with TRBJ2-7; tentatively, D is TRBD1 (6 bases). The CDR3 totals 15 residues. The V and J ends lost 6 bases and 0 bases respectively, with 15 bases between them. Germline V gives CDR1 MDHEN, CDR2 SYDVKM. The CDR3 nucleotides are TGTGCCAGCAGGCCAACAGGGTCTAGCTCCTACGAGCAGTACTTC. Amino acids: CASRPTGSSSYEQYF.

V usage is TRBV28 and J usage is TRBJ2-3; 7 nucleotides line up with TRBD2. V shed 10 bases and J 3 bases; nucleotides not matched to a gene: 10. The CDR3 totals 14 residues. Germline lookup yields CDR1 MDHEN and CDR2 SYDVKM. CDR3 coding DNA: TGTGCCACCATCCAGGGAGGGTTTACAGATACGCAGTATTTT. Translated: CATIQGGFTDTQYF.